A single sample gave rise to the 4 T cell receptor beta chains below, sequenced in a study of T cells in Graves' hyperthyroidism and ophthalmopathy. TCR beta CDR3 regions were amplified from RNA. HTBI primers were the set used in a first-round RT-PCR of the TCR CDR3. Each CDR3 protein is one row after TCRdb ran MiXCR on the multiplex PCR reads. The data contain more than 500,000 distinct CDR3 sequences, approximately 15% of them seen just once; the ten biggest clones take up about 14%. The sequenced sample was blood. The receptors come from a woman aged 40 to 49 with Graves' hyperthyroidism.

As regards this clonotype: This may arise from a read error, as a much more abundant clone is one base away. This chain connects TRBV13 to TRBJ2-7; 10 bases agree with TRBD1. The CDR3 consists of 15 residues. The germline V gene has CDR1 PRHDT and CDR2 FYEKMQ (reference sequence). This CDR3 is CASSIRDRGSYEQHF. In DNA, the CDR3 is TGTGCCAGCAGTATCCGGGACAGGGGTTCCTACGAGCAGCACTTC.

There are many counts of this clonotype. The V call is TRBV11-2, the J call TRBJ2-5, with D perhaps matching TRBD2 (6 bases). The CDR3 is 13 amino acids. Germline CDR1 reads SGHAT; CDR2 reads FQNNGV. V was trimmed by 3 bases and J by 6 bases, leaving 11 bases between them. The chain's CDR3 is CASSLRGGQTQYF. CDR3 sequence (DNA): TGTGCCAGCAGCTTGCGGGGAGGACAGACCCAGTACTTC.

The chain is built from TRBV6-1 and TRBJ1-6; perhaps TRBD1 as D (6 bases). CDR3 length: 16 residues. Germline-derived CDR1 and CDR2 are MNHNS and SASEGT. Trimming pared 5 bases from V and 5 bases from J, leaving 16 bases between. CDR3 coding DNA: TGTGCCAGCAGTCCGACAGGTTTTCGGGATAATTCACCCCTCCACTTT. It yields the protein CASSPTGFRDNSPLHF.

The CDR3 region is CASSSAGSEQYF. In DNA, the CDR3 is TGCGCCAGCAGCTCCGCGGGTAGTGAGCAGTACTTC. V is TRBV5-1 and J is TRBJ2-7; D possibly corresponds to TRBD2 (5 bases). Germline-derived CDR1 and CDR2 are SGHRS and YFSETQ. The CDR3 consists of 12 residues. Trimming left V 3 bases short and J 7 bases short, with 11 bases between.